Listed below are T cell receptor beta chains from one sample, sequenced in a study of response to subunit inactivated influenza vaccine. Each CDR3 protein gets one entry after TCRdb re-called the RT-PCR reads with MiXCR. Here the sample spans 750,000 to 850,000 distinct CDR3 sequences, about 18% being singletons. The sample here was PBMCs from blood, taken 5 days after vaccination. All receptors come from a man aged 50 or older who received an inactivated influenza vaccine. Each CDR3 is given with its conserved first and last residue. Fields, in order: J gene, D gene, clone size, V gene, CDR3 protein, CDR3 DNA. The D gene is left open where the match is weak. A row's size may be missing; if present it is once, few, many or a size class.

J: TRBJ2-7
D: TRBD1
size: -
V: TRBV24-1
CDR3: CATSGTGGAGEQYF
DNA: TGTGCCACTTCCGGGACAGGGGGCGCGGGGGAGCAGTACTTC

J: TRBJ2-7
D: TRBD2
size: many
V: TRBV29-1
CDR3: CSVEGREGLVEQYF
DNA: TGCAGCGTTGAAGGTCGGGAGGGCCTGGTCGAGCAGTACTTC

J: TRBJ1-1
D: -
size: -
V: TRBV5-1
CDR3: CASKSPLGDLNTEAFF
DNA: TGCGCCAGCAAATCTCCCCTCGGGGATCTGAACACTGAAGCTTTCTTT

J: TRBJ1-6
D: TRBD1
size: -
V: TRBV5-1
CDR3: CASSSPGTGVLNSPLHF
DNA: TGCGCCAGCAGCTCACCCGGGACAGGGGTCCTTAATTCACCCCTCCACTTT

J: TRBJ2-7
D: -
size: few
V: TRBV7-2
CDR3: CASSLGTSWF
DNA: TGTGCCAGCAGCCTCGGGACCTCATGGTTC

J: TRBJ2-1
D: -
size: few
V: TRBV15
CDR3: CATSRVPPEQFF
DNA: TGTGCCACCAGCAGAGTACCCCCTGAGCAGTTCTTC

J: TRBJ1-1
D: TRBD1
size: many
V: TRBV12-3/TRBV12-4
CDR3: CASSLGQGWTEAFF
DNA: TGTGCCAGCAGTTTAGGACAGGGTTGGACTGAAGCTTTCTTT

J: TRBJ2-7
D: -
size: -
V: TRBV7-2
CDR3: CASSGGLAVYEQYF
DNA: TGTGCCAGCAGCGGAGGTCTGGCAGTCTACGAGCAGTACTTC

J: TRBJ2-7
D: TRBD1
size: -
V: TRBV29-1
CDR3: CSVEDRGDSYYEQYF
DNA: TGCAGCGTTGAAGATAGAGGGGACAGTTACTACGAGCAGTACTTC

J: TRBJ2-7
D: -
size: few
V: TRBV20-1
CDR3: CSARVFFEQYF
DNA: TGCAGTGCTAGAGTCTTCTTCGAGCAGTACTTC

J: TRBJ1-4
D: TRBD1
size: -
V: TRBV4-3
CDR3: CASSQAVGQGGEKLFF
DNA: TGCGCCAGCAGCCAAGCGGTGGGACAGGGGGGGGAAAAACTGTTTTTT

J: TRBJ1-3
D: -
size: few
V: TRBV5-1
CDR3: CASSISPGAGNTIYF
DNA: TGCGCCAGCAGCATAAGCCCAGGGGCCGGAAACACCATATATTTT

J: TRBJ1-2
D: -
size: few
V: TRBV7-2
CDR3: CASSLAGSQYGYTF
DNA: TGTGCCAGCAGCTTAGCGGGCAGTCAATATGGCTACACCTTC

J: TRBJ1-1
D: TRBD1
size: -
V: TRBV7-9
CDR3: CASRPTGGVRNTEAFF
DNA: TGTGCCAGCAGGCCGACAGGGGGCGTAAGGAACACTGAAGCTTTCTTT

J: TRBJ2-1
D: TRBD2
size: -
V: TRBV3-1
CDR3: CASSRGTSNHNEQFF
DNA: TGTGCCAGCAGTCGCGGGACTAGTAACCACAATGAGCAGTTCTTC

J: TRBJ2-7
D: TRBD2
size: -
V: TRBV18
CDR3: CASSPPATSGEQYF
DNA: TGTGCCAGCTCACCCCCTGCGACTAGCGGCGAGCAGTACTTC

J: TRBJ1-2
D: -
size: -
V: TRBV12-3/TRBV12-4
CDR3: CASSPMGWGYTF
DNA: TGTGCCAGCAGCCCGATGGGATGGGGCTACACCTTC

J: TRBJ1-3
D: -
size: few
V: TRBV5-1
CDR3: CASSLVGYTIYF
DNA: TGCGCCAGCAGCTTGGTGGGTTACACCATATATTTT

J: TRBJ2-3
D: -
size: -
V: TRBV6-2/TRBV6-3
CDR3: CAANGAYTDTQYF
DNA: TGTGCCGCAAACGGAGCATACACAGATACGCAGTATTTT

J: TRBJ1-2
D: -
size: -
V: TRBV3-1
CDR3: CASSHPTGLNYGYTF
DNA: TGTGCCAGCAGCCACCCGACAGGACTCAACTATGGCTACACCTTC

J: TRBJ1-1
D: -
size: few
V: TRBV7-9
CDR3: CASSLEGITEAFF
DNA: TGTGCCAGCAGCTTGGAGGGCATCACTGAAGCTTTCTTT

J: TRBJ2-2
D: TRBD2
size: -
V: TRBV20-1
CDR3: CSARDMASGGNTGELFF
DNA: TGCAGTGCTAGAGATATGGCTAGCGGGGGGAACACCGGGGAGCTGTTTTTT

J: TRBJ2-2
D: -
size: once
V: TRBV19
CDR3: CASSIDAQGLNTGELFF
DNA: TGTGCCAGTAGTATAGATGCTCAGGGGCTGAACACCGGGGAGCTGTTTTTT

J: TRBJ2-2
D: -
size: -
V: TRBV12-3/TRBV12-4
CDR3: CASSLRPTGELFF
DNA: TGTGCCAGCAGTTTACGGCCCACCGGGGAGCTGTTTTTT

J: TRBJ2-7
D: -
size: many
V: TRBV12-3/TRBV12-4
CDR3: CASSLREMPSAEQYF
DNA: TGTGCCAGCAGTTTAAGGGAGATGCCCTCGGCTGAGCAGTACTTC

J: TRBJ2-5
D: TRBD1
size: -
V: TRBV12-3/TRBV12-4
CDR3: CASSWQGVETQYF
DNA: TGTGCCAGCAGTTGGCAGGGGGTCGAGACCCAGTACTTC

J: TRBJ2-3
D: TRBD2
size: -
V: TRBV12-3/TRBV12-4
CDR3: CASSLAGESTDTQYF
DNA: TGTGCCAGCAGCCTAGCGGGGGAAAGCACAGATACGCAGTATTTT

J: TRBJ1-3
D: -
size: -
V: TRBV7-6
CDR3: CASSLTRGSGNTIYF
DNA: TGTGCCAGCAGCTTAACTCGGGGCTCTGGAAACACCATATATTTT

J: TRBJ2-5
D: -
size: few
V: TRBV7-2
CDR3: CASSRPRVGQETQYF
DNA: TGTGCCAGCAGCCGCCCCCGGGTGGGACAAGAGACCCAGTACTTC

J: TRBJ2-1
D: -
size: -
V: TRBV10-2
CDR3: CASSESGRGNEQFF
DNA: TGCGCCAGCAGTGAGTCGGGTAGGGGGAATGAGCAGTTCTTC

J: TRBJ2-2
D: -
size: few
V: TRBV11-2
CDR3: CASSVAGQIPNTGELFF
DNA: TGTGCCAGCAGCGTGGCGGGGCAAATACCTAACACCGGGGAGCTGTTTTTT

J: TRBJ1-2
D: -
size: once
V: TRBV4-2
CDR3: CASSPSLTETNYGYTF
DNA: TGTGCCAGCAGCCCGTCACTGACAGAGACTAACTATGGCTACACCTTC

J: TRBJ2-1
D: -
size: few
V: TRBV20-1
CDR3: CSARDLRGSRDEQFF
DNA: TGCAGTGCTAGAGATCTCCGGGGGTCCCGGGATGAGCAGTTCTTC

J: TRBJ1-5
D: -
size: few
V: TRBV4-1
CDR3: CASSQYWSMSDTQPQHF
DNA: TGCGCCAGCAGCCAATACTGGTCTATGTCTGACACTCAGCCCCAGCATTTT

J: TRBJ2-7
D: -
size: -
V: TRBV5-1
CDR3: CASSSQGFPSHEQYF
DNA: TGCGCCAGCAGCTCACAGGGTTTCCCCTCCCACGAGCAGTACTTC

J: TRBJ1-5
D: -
size: many
V: TRBV7-9
CDR3: CASSQPPNQPQHF
DNA: TGTGCCAGCAGCCAACCCCCCAATCAGCCCCAGCATTTT

J: TRBJ1-1
D: TRBD1
size: -
V: TRBV29-1
CDR3: CSVSGQGTEAFF
DNA: TGCAGCGTATCAGGACAGGGGACTGAAGCTTTCTTT

J: TRBJ1-5
D: -
size: few
V: TRBV12-3/TRBV12-4
CDR3: CASSLRGPYSNQPQHF
DNA: TGTGCCAGCAGTTTACGAGGGCCATATAGCAATCAGCCCCAGCATTTT

J: TRBJ2-7
D: -
size: few
V: TRBV18
CDR3: CASSPGDRLSYEQYF
DNA: TGTGCCAGCTCACCAGGAGACAGACTATCCTACGAGCAGTACTTC

J: TRBJ2-1
D: -
size: few
V: TRBV11-2
CDR3: CASSLDPAGSYNEQFF
DNA: TGTGCCAGCAGCTTAGATCCCGCCGGTTCCTACAATGAGCAGTTCTTC

J: TRBJ2-2
D: -
size: few
V: TRBV5-1
CDR3: CASSLIGRVRTGELFF
DNA: TGCGCCAGCAGCTTGATCGGCAGGGTCCGAACCGGGGAGCTGTTTTTT

J: TRBJ2-2
D: -
size: many
V: TRBV20-1
CDR3: CSARDGDTGELFF
DNA: TGCAGTGCTAGAGATGGGGATACCGGGGAGCTGTTTTTT

J: TRBJ2-3
D: -
size: -
V: TRBV6-2/TRBV6-3
CDR3: CASTSPLTSRTDTQYF
DNA: TGTGCCAGCACCTCGCCCCTAACTAGCCGCACAGATACGCAGTATTTT

J: TRBJ1-2
D: -
size: few
V: TRBV6-2/TRBV6-3
CDR3: CASSKIESVGYTF
DNA: TGTGCCAGCAGTAAGATAGAGAGCGTTGGCTACACCTTC

J: TRBJ2-3
D: TRBD2
size: -
V: TRBV29-1
CDR3: CSAVLAGGGTQYF
DNA: TGCAGCGCCGTACTAGCGGGAGGGGGTACGCAGTATTTT

J: TRBJ2-1
D: -
size: once
V: TRBV20-1
CDR3: CSASPAAYNEQFF
DNA: TGCAGTGCTTCACCCGCTGCCTACAATGAGCAGTTCTTC

J: TRBJ2-3
D: TRBD2
size: -
V: TRBV18
CDR3: CASSSALAGNTDTQYF
DNA: TGTGCCAGCTCATCGGCACTAGCGGGCAACACAGATACGCAGTATTTT

J: TRBJ2-1
D: -
size: -
V: TRBV11-2
CDR3: CASSLDSSTGYHQETQFF
DNA: TGTGCCAGCAGCTTAGATTCCTCGACAGGTTATCACCAAGAGACCCAGTTCTTC

J: TRBJ2-5
D: -
size: -
V: TRBV7-9
CDR3: CASSLNSAAQETQYF
DNA: TGTGCCAGCAGCTTAAACTCCGCGGCCCAAGAGACCCAGTACTTC

J: TRBJ2-1
D: -
size: few
V: TRBV20-1
CDR3: CSHLDYRGYEQFF
DNA: TGCAGCCACCTTGACTATAGGGGCTATGAGCAGTTCTTC

J: TRBJ1-2
D: -
size: few
V: TRBV20-1
CDR3: CSARPASKISYTF
DNA: TGCAGTGCTAGACCGGCAAGCAAAATCAGCTACACCTTC